The 23 T cell receptor beta chains reported below all come from one sample, sequenced in a study of cytomegalovirus exposure and HLA in healthy donors. Assay: immunoSEQ multiplex PCR; the TCRdb copy retains only in-frame clones and omits some. The data hold under 250,000 clones, with 85% to 95% observed a single time. The sequenced material came from PBMCs. The origin of the receptors is a woman younger than 35 in good health and CMV-seronegative.

The chain couples TRBV6-1 to TRBJ2-4, with D possibly TRBD1 on 6 matching bases. The CDR3 consists of 14 residues. The V end was cut by 1 base, the J end by 6 bases, with 10 bases between. Germline lookup yields CDR1 MNHNS and CDR2 SASEGT. CDR3 DNA: TGTGCCAGCAGTGAAGTCGGACAGTCAAACATTCAGTACTTC. It translates to CASSEVGQSNIQYF.

This clone was observed once. The gene calls are TRBV2 and TRBJ2-7; TRBD2 matches 9 bases. The CDR3 is 15 amino acids. With 4 bases clipped from V and 5 bases from J, the junction kept 9 bases outside the gene matches. Germline-derived CDR1 and CDR2 are SNHLY and FYNNEI. CDR3 residues: CASSVLREGPNEQYF. CDR3 nucleotide sequence: TGTGCCAGCAGTGTCTTGCGGGAGGGCCCGAACGAGCAGTACTTC.

V is TRBV2 and J is TRBJ1-1, with a weak D call TRBD1 (5 bases). The CDR3 consists of 14 residues. V was trimmed by 4 bases and J by 0 bases, leaving 9 bases between them. Germline CDR1 reads SNHLY; CDR2 reads FYNNEI. The CDR3 sequence: CASSGAGMNTEAFF. The CDR3 DNA sequence: TGTGCCAGCAGTGGTGCAGGGATGAACACTGAAGCTTTCTTT.

This sequence joins TRBV29-1 and TRBJ1-1; no clear D gene. The CDR3 contains 12 residues. V gave up 5 bases and J gave up 2 bases, with 9 bases separating them. Germline CDR1 reads SQVTM; CDR2 reads ANQGSEA. CDR3 sequence reads: CSVSRSNTEAFF. The DNA for the CDR3 is TGCAGCGTTTCGCGGTCCAACACTGAAGCTTTCTTT.

This chain links TRBV19 with TRBJ2-3, with a possible D match to TRBD1 (6 bases). With 7 bases removed from V and 0 bases from J, the gap between germline ends came to 29 bases. This CDR3 spans 20 amino acids. The germline V gene has CDR1 LNHDA and CDR2 SQIVND (reference sequence). CDR3 in amino acids: CASMSGRVGAWGHSTDTQYF. In nucleotides, the CDR3 is TGTGCCAGTATGAGTGGCAGGGTGGGGGCTTGGGGACATAGCACAGATACGCAGTATTTT.

V gene TRBV30 combines with J gene TRBJ1-2; D might be TRBD1 (6 bases). V lost 2 bases, J lost 8 bases, and 18 bases lay in between. Germline CDR1 and CDR2: GTSNPN and SVGIG (reference sequence). There are 14 residues in the CDR3. This CDR3 is CAWSTGGGRYGYTF. CDR3 DNA sequence: TGTGCCTGGAGTACGGGCGGGGGCAGATACGGCTACACCTTC. The variable domain in full, with the rest retrieved from reference TRBV30 and TRBJ1-2, is SQTIHQWPATLVQPVGSPLSLECTVEGTSNPNLYWYRQAAGRGLQLLFYSVGIGQISSEVPQNLSASRPQDRQFILSSKKLLLSDSGFYLCAWSTGGGRYGYTFGSGTRLTVV.

This chain joins TRBV5-1 and TRBJ2-3, with 11 bases aligning to TRBD1. The CDR3 runs 17 residues. Germline CDR1 reads SGHRS; CDR2 reads YFSETQ. V trimming: 3 bases; J trimming: 9 bases; junction bases outside the gene matches: 15. The CDR3 region is CASSSTGQGAPTSTQYF. CDR3 nucleotides: TGCGCCAGCAGCTCTACCGGACAGGGGGCGCCGACCAGCACGCAGTATTTT.

This chain connects TRBV6-5 to TRBJ2-7; D might be TRBD1 (5 bases). CDR1 is MNHEY, CDR2 SVGAGI, per germline. This CDR3 has 15 amino acids. V shed 7 bases and J shed 2 bases, with 18 bases lying between them. CDR3 bases: TGTGCCAGCACCAAGTCAAGGGGTAGTCCCTACGAGCAGTACTTC. This gives the protein CASTKSRGSPYEQYF.

The chain recombines TRBV5-1 with TRBJ1-1; 8 positions agree with TRBD1. Trimming removed 0 bases from V and 5 bases from J; junction bases left unmatched: 15. In germline, CDR1 is SGHRS, CDR2 YFSETQ. The CDR3 sequence is 18 residues long. CDR3 DNA sequence: TGCGCCAGCAGCTTGGGCAGCCGGGCAGGGGGCGCGGGTACTGAAGCTTTCTTT. Amino acids: CASSLGSRAGGAGTEAFF.

The genes are TRBV19 and TRBJ1-1; D is unresolved. Trimming left V 5 bases short and J 4 bases short, with 14 bases between. CDR3 length: 14 residues. CDR1 is LNHDA, CDR2 SQIVND, per germline (reference sequence). CDR3 DNA sequence: TGTGCCAGTAGTCCCACAACAGTGAGCACTGAAGCTTTCTTT. Translating gives CASSPTTVSTEAFF.

The chain has TRBV27 and TRBJ2-3; D might be TRBD2 (6 bases). This CDR3 has 17 residues. Between the trimmed V and J ends, which lost 6 bases and 0 bases, there was a span of 19 bases. Germline CDR1 reads MNHEY; CDR2 reads SMNVEV (reference sequence). The CDR3 is CASSSRISGDSTDTQYF. CDR3 nucleotides: TGTGCCAGCAGCTCAAGGATTAGCGGAGATAGCACAGATACGCAGTATTTT.

The chain combines TRBV12-5 with TRBJ1-5; 8 nucleotides match TRBD1. The CDR3 loop spans 14 amino acids. With V trimmed by 1 base and J by 7 bases, 3 bases remained unmatched. Germline lookup yields CDR1 LGHNT and CDR2 FRNRAP. CDR3 amino acids: CASGLGQGIQPQHF. CDR3 coding DNA: TGTGCTAGTGGTTTGGGACAGGGGATCCAGCCCCAGCATTTT.

The genes are TRBV29-1 and TRBJ2-3, with 10 bases that match TRBD2. Trimming cost V 6 bases and J 2 bases; bases outside gene matches: 8. Germline loops: CDR1 SQVTM, CDR2 ANQGSEA. The CDR3 runs 15 residues. The CDR3 DNA follows: TGCAGCGTGGAAACTAGCGGGACCTACACAGATACGCAGTATTTT. Protein sequence: CSVETSGTYTDTQYF.

V gene TRBV28 combines with J gene TRBJ1-2; 7 bases are a match to TRBD1. In germline, CDR1 is MDHEN, CDR2 SYDVKM. This CDR3 spans 15 amino acids. V shed 4 bases, J shed 3 bases, and the junction held 8 bases outside the gene matches. The CDR3 sequence: CASSSTTGSHYGYTF. For the CDR3, the DNA is TGTGCCAGCAGTTCGACGACAGGGTCGCACTATGGCTACACCTTC.

The V gene is TRBV19, the J gene TRBJ2-7; D remains unclear. The length of the CDR3 is 13 residues. Germline V lookup: CDR1 LNHDA, CDR2 SQIVND (reference sequence). The germline V and J ends were trimmed by 3 bases and 6 bases, with 12 bases remaining between them. CDR3 bases: TGTGCCAGTAGTATTGTCCCATGGCTCGAGCAGTACTTC. Encoded protein: CASSIVPWLEQYF.

DNA of the CDR3: TGTGCCAGCAGTGAACAGGGGATAGGGTCACCCCTCCACTTT. Translating gives CASSEQGIGSPLHF. The chain recombines TRBV25-1 with TRBJ1-6; perhaps TRBD1 as D (6 bases). CDR3 length: 14 residues. Germline CDR1 MGHDK, CDR2 SYGVNS. Trimming took 2 bases from V and 10 from J, leaving 12 bases between them.

The chain combines TRBV5-1 with TRBJ2-1; possibly TRBD2 for D (5 bases). Per the germline V gene, CDR1 is SGHRS and CDR2 is YFSETQ. With 7 bases removed from V and 3 bases from J, the gap between germline ends came to 11 bases. This CDR3 contains 13 residues. CDR3 residues: CASADFSYNEQFF. The CDR3 DNA sequence: TGCGCCAGCGCGGACTTTAGCTACAATGAGCAGTTCTTC.

The chain is built from TRBV6-4 and TRBJ2-1, with D maybe TRBD2 (6 bases). This CDR3 has 14 amino acids. Trimming removed 2 bases at V and 5 bases at J, with 10 bases between. Germline CDR1 MRHNA, CDR2 SNTAGT. The CDR3 is CASSDGGVNNEQFF. The CDR3 region has the DNA TGTGCCAGCAGTGACGGCGGGGTCAACAATGAGCAGTTCTTC.

This clone was observed a handful of times. This chain uses TRBV30 with TRBJ2-1; TRBD2 matches at 9 bases. Germline V gene data show CDR1 as GTSNPN and CDR2 as SVGIG (reference sequence). Unmatched junction bases numbered 1, after V lost 4 bases and J lost 3 bases. The CDR3 has 13 amino acids. The CDR3 protein is CAWTSGNYNEQFF. The CDR3 bases are TGTGCCTGGACTAGCGGGAACTACAATGAGCAGTTCTTC.

This clone was detected only a few times. This chain uses TRBV29-1 with TRBJ1-5; 8 bases are shared with TRBD1. This CDR3 is 13 amino acids long. Germline V lookup: CDR1 SQVTM, CDR2 ANQGSEA. With V trimmed by 6 bases and J by 5 bases, 6 bases remained unmatched. The CDR3 spells CSVHRGSHQPQHF. The CDR3 coding sequence is TGCAGCGTCCACAGGGGGAGTCATCAGCCCCAGCATTTT.

This chain uses TRBV5-1 with TRBJ2-1; 7 nucleotides agree with TRBD2. CDR1 is SGHRS and CDR2 is YFSETQ in the germline V gene. The CDR3 contains 14 residues. V was clipped by 5 bases and J by 5 bases; unmatched bases: 7. This chain's CDR3 is CASRRGREHNEQFF. The DNA of the CDR3 is TGCGCCAGCAGACGTGGGAGGGAACACAATGAGCAGTTCTTC.

V usage is TRBV19 and J usage is TRBJ1-2; the match to TRBD1 covers 9 bases. The V segment lost 7 bases and the J segment 5 bases; nucleotides outside the gene matches: 8. This CDR3 spans 14 amino acids. Germline-derived CDR1 and CDR2 are LNHDA and SQIVND (reference sequence). For the CDR3, the DNA is TGTGCCAGTAATACCGGGACAGGGCCTTATGGCTACACCTTC. It specifies CASNTGTGPYGYTF.

CDR3 region: CASSQALAVEQFF. The CDR3 DNA is TGCGCCAGCAGCCAAGCCCTCGCGGTTGAGCAGTTCTTC. The V call is TRBV4-1, the J call TRBJ2-1; D gene ambiguous. The germline V and J ends were trimmed by 1 base and 9 bases, with 10 bases remaining between them. The CDR3 is 13 residues long. Germline assignment: CDR1 MGHRA and CDR2 YSYEKL.